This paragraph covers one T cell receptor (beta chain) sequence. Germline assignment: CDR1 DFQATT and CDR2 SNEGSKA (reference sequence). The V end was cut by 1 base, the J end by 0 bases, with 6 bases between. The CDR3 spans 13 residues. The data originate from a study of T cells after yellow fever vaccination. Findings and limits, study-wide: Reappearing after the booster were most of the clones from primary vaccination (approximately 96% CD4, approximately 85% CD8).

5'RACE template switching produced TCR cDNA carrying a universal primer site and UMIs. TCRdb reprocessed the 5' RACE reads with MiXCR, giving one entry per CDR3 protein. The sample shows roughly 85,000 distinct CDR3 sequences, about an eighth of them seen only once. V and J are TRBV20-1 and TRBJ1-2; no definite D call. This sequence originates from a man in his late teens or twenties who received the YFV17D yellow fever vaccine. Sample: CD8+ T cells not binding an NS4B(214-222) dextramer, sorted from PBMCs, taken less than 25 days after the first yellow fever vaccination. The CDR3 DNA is TGCAGTGCTAGAGCGCTCGCTAACTATGGCTACACCTTC. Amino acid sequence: CSARALANYGYTF.